The T cell receptor beta chain described here comes from a study of blood T cell repertoires in COVID-19. Study at large: There were acute and convalescent COVID-19 samples, and they came from the United States, Italy and Spain. T cells, B-cell-depleted T cells, or PBMCs supplied cDNA or gDNA.

Per the authors' pipeline: Quantification of nucleated cells was approximated via reference gene primer amplification. This table comes from immunoSEQ multiplex PCR, and its TCRdb copy is limited to in-frame clones, with some not included. The V and J calls and the clone size are those of that table, but D and trimming were determined from the DNA. The sample has 160,000 or so clones; 75% to 80% are singletons. The specimen sequenced was peripheral blood. This clonotype originated in a woman aged 80 or over with acute or convalescent COVID-19.

This CDR3 is CATNSVGTGPYEQYF. CDR3 bases: TGTGCCACCAACTCGGTCGGGACAGGTCCCTACGAGCAGTACTTC. The chain couples TRBV2 to TRBJ2-7; TRBD1 matches 8 bases. The CDR3 is 15 amino acids. Looked up from germline, CDR1 is SNHLY and CDR2 is FYNNEI. V dropped 10 bases and J dropped 2; count of bases not matched to a gene: 13.